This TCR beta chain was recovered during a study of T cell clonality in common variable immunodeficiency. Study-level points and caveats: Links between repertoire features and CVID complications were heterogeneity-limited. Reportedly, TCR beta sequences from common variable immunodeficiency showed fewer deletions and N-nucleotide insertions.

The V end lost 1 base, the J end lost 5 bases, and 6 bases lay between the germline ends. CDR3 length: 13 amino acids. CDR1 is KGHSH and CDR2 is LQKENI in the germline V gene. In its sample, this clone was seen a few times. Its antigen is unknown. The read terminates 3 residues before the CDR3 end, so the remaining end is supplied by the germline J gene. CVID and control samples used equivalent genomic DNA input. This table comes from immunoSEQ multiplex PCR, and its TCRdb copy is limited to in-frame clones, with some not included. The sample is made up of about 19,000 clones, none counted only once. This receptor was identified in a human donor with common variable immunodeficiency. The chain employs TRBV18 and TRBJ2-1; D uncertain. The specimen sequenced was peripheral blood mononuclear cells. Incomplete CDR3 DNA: TGTGCCAGCTCACCACGACTCAACAATGAG. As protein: CASSPRLNNE. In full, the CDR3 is CASSPRLNNEQFF.